This T cell receptor beta chain was sequenced for a study of blood T cell repertoires in COVID-19 (dated by TCRdb to the early 2020s). Regarding the study in general: Samples from collaborators originated in the United States, Italy and Spain and spanned both the acute and convalescent phases of COVID-19. The material from the prospective study consisted of cDNA or gDNA derived from T cells, B-cell-depleted T cells, or PBMCs. Subjects who had been exposed to COVID-19, were actively infected with it, or had recovered from it provided the deeply sampled blood TCRbeta repertoires that made up the dataset. A de-identified subject ID, COVID-19 status, age in years and sex were almost always included in the sample metadata. A freely available public database, intended as a resource for researchers studying the immune response to SARS-CoV-2, is where the repertoires were released. HLA class I and class II types, where available, came from metadata supplied by the sample provider rather than from assay-based typing. Samples were obtained from the ongoing ImmuneRACE study (first 160 participants) and from 950 to 1,500 subjects provided by 6 global collaborators.

Between the V and J ends, shortened by 2 bases and 0 bases respectively, the junction contains 13 bases. Measured from the cysteine to the phenylalanine, the CDR3 is 15 residues long. This entry keeps only the CDR3 DNA: 45 bases, framed from base 1. The germline V gene encodes CDR1 GTSNPN and CDR2 SVGIG (reference sequence). The paper's findings and limits, for the study overall: Clinical and demographic metadata were provided uncurated, with the amount varying by source and participant.

With respect to this clone: Its antigen remains undetermined. Base qualities are missing; no much larger clone stands one base away.

Participants in the prospective study were aged about 18 to 89 years, lived in 20 to 25 United States geographic areas, and enrolled through a virtual design. In the prospective study, participants were assigned to cohorts based on the clinical history participants reported in a screening survey and a study questionnaire. Mobile phlebotomists in the prospective study collected whole blood, serum and a nasopharyngeal or oropharyngeal swab from every participant. Over a roughly 2-month period, participants in the prospective study had the option of providing additional blood draws and questionnaires. Before DNA extraction, blood samples from the prospective study were shipped at room temperature or frozen. TCRbeta CDR3 regions were amplified from genomic DNA using the immunoSEQ Assay, a bias-controlled multiplex PCR. On the study's bioinformatics: Nucleated cell counts per sample were estimated from amplification of reference gene primers within the assay. Sequence reads were collapsed and filtered to measure the absolute abundance of every unique TCRbeta CDR3 rearrangement. For each sample, productive Simpson clonality was calculated as the square root of Simpson's diversity index across productive rearrangements. TCRdb stores this immuneACCESS table with in-frame sequences only. Part of the clones is absent; in the studies checked, under half of the shortfall reflects unresolved V genes, and no reason is known for the rest. V, J and clone size are those of that table, while D and trimming were read from the DNA. Counted in this sample were about 200,000 clones; 80% of them appeared once. Approximately 7.4% of the sample rests with the top ten.

The sequence came from a woman aged 40-49 years with acute COVID-19. Sequenced input: PBMCs or T cells enriched from blood (not recorded which). The V and J genes are TRBV30 and TRBJ1-1; tentative D gene TRBD1, with 6 bases matching. Read as DNA, the sequence is TGTGCCTGGAGTACAGGGAGATCGGTGAACACTGAAGCTTTCTTT. It encodes CAWSTGRSVNTEAFF.